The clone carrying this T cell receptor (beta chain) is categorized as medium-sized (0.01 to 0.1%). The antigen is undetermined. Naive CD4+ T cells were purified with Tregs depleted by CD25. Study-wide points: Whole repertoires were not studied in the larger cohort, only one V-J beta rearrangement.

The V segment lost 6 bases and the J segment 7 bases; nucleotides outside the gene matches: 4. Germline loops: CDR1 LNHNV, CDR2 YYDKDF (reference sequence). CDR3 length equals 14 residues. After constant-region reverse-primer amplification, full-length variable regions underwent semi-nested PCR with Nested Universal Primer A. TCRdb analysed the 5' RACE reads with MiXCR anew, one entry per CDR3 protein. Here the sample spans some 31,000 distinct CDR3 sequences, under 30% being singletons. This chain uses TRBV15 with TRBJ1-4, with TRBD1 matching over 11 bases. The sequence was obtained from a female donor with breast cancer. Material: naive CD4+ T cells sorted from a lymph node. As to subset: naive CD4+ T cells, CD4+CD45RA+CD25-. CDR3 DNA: TGTGCCACCAGACTGGACAGGGGGCTTGAAAAACTGTTTTTT. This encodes CATRLDRGLEKLFF.